This TCR beta chain was sequenced in a study of blood T cell repertoires in COVID-19. Overall study: In each case, the material was cDNA or gDNA derived from T cells, B-cell-depleted T cells, or PBMCs.

Membership in each cohort depended on participant-reported clinical history. What the recovered Cohort 3 donors had was two negative PCRs, clearance, or symptom resolution. Original handling: Reference gene primer amplification in the assay estimated nucleated cell counts. The assay was immunoSEQ multiplex PCR, and TCRdb's table has in-frame clones only and misses some. V, J and clone size were drawn from that table, and D and trimming were deduced from the DNA. Among 330,000 or so clones listed, over 75% were seen once. The CDR3 length is 15 residues. Trimming took off 0 bases at V and 5 bases at J, with 14 bases between the two ends. Germline loops: CDR1 SGHRS, CDR2 YFSETQ.

The chain recombines TRBV5-1 with TRBJ2-5; D possibly corresponds to TRBD2 (6 bases). Specimen: PBMCs or T cells enriched from blood (not recorded which). This TCR was recovered from a man between 25 and 39 years old who had recovered from COVID-19. CDR3 protein: CASSLAVGEVETQYF. CDR3 nucleotide sequence: TGCGCCAGCAGCTTGGCCGTAGGGGAGGTTGAGACCCAGTACTTC.